These T cell receptor beta chains were read from a single sample in a study of T-cell reconstitution after alpha-beta-depleted transplantation in children. Via MiXCR, TCRdb re-called the PCR reads, giving one row per CDR3 protein. The sample includes hundreds of thousands of distinct CDR3 sequences, 20% to 30% of them seen just once. The material sequenced was PBMCs, mostly from graft donor cells, taken 360 days after TCRalphabeta/CD19-depleted stem cell transplant. The receptors were sampled from a female patient aged 2-9 years who had a stem cell transplant for congenital amegakaryocytic thrombocytopenia, so the T cells may come from the graft donor. Both conserved end residues are part of each CDR3. The D gene is left open where the match is weak. A clone size is listed for some rows: how often the clone was seen (once, few, many), or a class if it is expanded.

TRBV9	.	.	TRBJ2-5	CASSVAGFGETQYF	TGTGCCAGCAGCGTAGCAGGGTTTGGAGAGACCCAGTACTTC
TRBV3-1	many	.	TRBJ2-3	CASSQEGRDTQYF	TGTGCCAGCAGCCAAGAGGGTCGAGATACGCAGTATTTT
TRBV11-1	few	TRBD2	TRBJ2-1	CASSHWAGLAFNEQFF	TGTGCCAGCAGCCATTGGGCGGGACTAGCATTCAATGAGCAGTTCTTC
TRBV18	.	TRBD2	TRBJ2-7	CASSLRLAGFYEQYF	TGTGCCAGCTCTTTGAGACTAGCGGGTTTCTACGAGCAGTACTTC
TRBV12-3/TRBV12-4	few	.	TRBJ1-2	CASSLGTSGGYTF	TGTGCCAGCAGCCTAGGGACAAGCGGTGGCTACACCTTC
TRBV2	.	TRBD1	TRBJ1-3	CASRVDRGFLGNTIYF	TGTGCCAGCAGGGTGGACAGGGGCTTTCTCGGCAACACCATATATTTT
TRBV20-1	.	.	TRBJ1-1	CSARKRVTEAFF	TGCAGTGCCCGAAAAAGGGTCACTGAAGCTTTCTTT
TRBV6-2/TRBV6-3	.	.	TRBJ2-3	CASNSFWGGWTDTQYF	TGTGCCAGCAATAGCTTCTGGGGGGGCTGGACAGATACGCAGTATTTT
TRBV4-3	.	TRBD1	TRBJ2-1	CASSPTGTYNEQFF	TGCGCCAGCAGCCCGACAGGGACCTACAATGAGCAGTTCTTC
TRBV7-3	few	TRBD2	TRBJ2-1	CASSYTSGSDEQFF	TGTGCCAGCAGCTACACTAGCGGGAGCGATGAGCAGTTCTTC
TRBV6-5	few	TRBD2	TRBJ2-7	CASSYFSGNSYEQYF	TGTGCCAGCAGTTACTTTAGCGGGAACTCCTACGAGCAGTACTTC
TRBV20-1	.	.	TRBJ1-5	CSARDPTGARGWINQPQHF	TGCAGTGCTAGAGACCCTACCGGGGCCAGGGGATGGATCAATCAGCCCCAGCATTTT
TRBV12-3/TRBV12-4	.	TRBD2	TRBJ2-2	CASSPSGTSGRTGELFF	TGTGCCAGCAGTCCCTCAGGGACTAGCGGGAGAACCGGGGAGCTGTTTTTT
TRBV5-1	.	.	TRBJ2-7	CASSRGGIDSYEQYF	TGCGCCAGCAGCCGGGGCGGGATTGACTCCTACGAGCAGTACTTC
TRBV5-1	few	.	TRBJ1-6	CASSLTGRNSPLHF	TGCGCCAGCAGCTTGACAGGTCGCAATTCACCCCTCCACTTT
TRBV20-1	.	.	TRBJ2-7	CSASRGTYEQYF	TGCAGTGCTAGTCGGGGAACCTACGAGCAGTACTTC
TRBV7-9	.	.	TRBJ1-1	CASSDGFRSRGEAFF	TGTGCCAGCAGCGACGGATTCAGGTCCCGCGGTGAAGCTTTCTTT
TRBV2	.	.	TRBJ1-1	CASSEAPSDLLGAFF	TGTGCCAGCAGTGAAGCGCCCAGCGATCTATTAGGGGCTTTCTTT
TRBV28	.	.	TRBJ2-5	CASSRTTQETQYF	TGTGCCAGCAGTAGGACAACACAAGAGACCCAGTACTTC
TRBV4-2	many	TRBD2	TRBJ2-7	CASSQLKLAGAGYEQYF	TGTGCCAGCAGCCAACTAAAACTAGCGGGAGCCGGCTACGAGCAGTACTTC
TRBV20-1	few	.	TRBJ2-7	CSARDLARVYEQYF	TGCAGTGCTAGAGACCTAGCGAGGGTCTACGAGCAGTACTTC
TRBV20-1	once	TRBD2	TRBJ2-3	CSARDPAVLADYQGTDTQYF	TGCAGTGCTAGAGACCCCGCGGTACTAGCGGACTACCAGGGCACAGATACGCAGTATTTT